This T cell receptor beta chain comes out of a study of blood T cell repertoires in COVID-19. Study details: Acute and convalescent COVID-19 specimens originated in the United States, Italy and Spain. Sources were T cells, B-cell-depleted T cells, or PBMCs; the material itself was cDNA or gDNA.

Data came from immunoSEQ multiplex PCR; TCRdb stores just in-frame clones and leaves some out. The sample shows some 220,000 clones, approximately 84% of them seen only once. The CDR3 has 13 residues. The germline gives CDR1 MDHEN, CDR2 SYDVKM. With 6 bases removed from V and 5 bases from J, the gap between germline ends came to 13 bases. Sequencing was performed on peripheral blood. The origin of this receptor is a woman aged 25 to 39 who had recovered from COVID-19. The chain has TRBV28 and TRBJ1-1; D unclear. CDR3 in amino acids: CASSYTRRTEAFF. As DNA, the CDR3 is TGTGCCAGCAGCTATACACGGAGGACTGAAGCTTTCTTT.